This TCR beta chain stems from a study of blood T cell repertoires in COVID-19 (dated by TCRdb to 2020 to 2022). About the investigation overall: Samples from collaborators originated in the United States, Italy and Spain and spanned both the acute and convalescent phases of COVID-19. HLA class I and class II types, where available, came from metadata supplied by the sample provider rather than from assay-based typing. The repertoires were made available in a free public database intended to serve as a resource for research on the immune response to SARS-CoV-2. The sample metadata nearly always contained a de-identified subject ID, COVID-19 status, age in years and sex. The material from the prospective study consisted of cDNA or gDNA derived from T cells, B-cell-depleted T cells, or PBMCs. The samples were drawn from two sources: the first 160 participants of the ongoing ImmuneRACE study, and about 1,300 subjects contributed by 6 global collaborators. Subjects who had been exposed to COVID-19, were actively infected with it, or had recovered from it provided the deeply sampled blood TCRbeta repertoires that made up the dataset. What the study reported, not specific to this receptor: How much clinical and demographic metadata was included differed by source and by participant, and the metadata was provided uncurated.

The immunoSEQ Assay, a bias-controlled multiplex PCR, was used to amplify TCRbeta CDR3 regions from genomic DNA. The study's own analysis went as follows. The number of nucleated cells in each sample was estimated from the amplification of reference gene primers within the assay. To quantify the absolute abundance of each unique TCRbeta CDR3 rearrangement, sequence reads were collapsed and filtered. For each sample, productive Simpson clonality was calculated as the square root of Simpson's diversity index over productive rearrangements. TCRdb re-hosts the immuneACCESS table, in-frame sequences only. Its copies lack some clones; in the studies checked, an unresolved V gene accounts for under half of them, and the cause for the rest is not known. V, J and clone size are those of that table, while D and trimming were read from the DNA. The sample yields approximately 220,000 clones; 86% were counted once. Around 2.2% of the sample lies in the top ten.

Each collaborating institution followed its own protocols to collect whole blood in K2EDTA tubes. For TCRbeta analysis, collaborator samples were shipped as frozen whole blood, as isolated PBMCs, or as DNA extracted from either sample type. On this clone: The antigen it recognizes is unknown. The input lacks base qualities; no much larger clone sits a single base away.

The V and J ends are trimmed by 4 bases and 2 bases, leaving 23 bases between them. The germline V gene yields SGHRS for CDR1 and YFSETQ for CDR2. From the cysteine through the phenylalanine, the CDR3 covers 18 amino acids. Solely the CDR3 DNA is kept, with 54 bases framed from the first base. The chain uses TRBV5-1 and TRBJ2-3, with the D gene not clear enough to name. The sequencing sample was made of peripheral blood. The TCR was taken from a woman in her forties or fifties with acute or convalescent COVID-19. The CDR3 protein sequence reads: CASSGALVSGIATDTQYF. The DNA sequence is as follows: TGCGCCAGCAGCGGAGCCTTAGTCTCGGGTATAGCCACAGATACGCAGTATTTT.